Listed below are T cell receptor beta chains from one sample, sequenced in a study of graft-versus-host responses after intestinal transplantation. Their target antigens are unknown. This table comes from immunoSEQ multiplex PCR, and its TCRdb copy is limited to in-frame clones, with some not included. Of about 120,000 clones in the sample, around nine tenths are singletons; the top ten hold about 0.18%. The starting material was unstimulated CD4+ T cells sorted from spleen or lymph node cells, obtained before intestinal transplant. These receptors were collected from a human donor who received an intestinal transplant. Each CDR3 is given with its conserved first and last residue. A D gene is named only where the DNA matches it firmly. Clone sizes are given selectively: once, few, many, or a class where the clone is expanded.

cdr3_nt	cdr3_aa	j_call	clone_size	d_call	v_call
TGCGCCAGCAGCCAAGATACAAAAAGGGGAGGTTCACCCCTCCACTTT	CASSQDTKRGGSPLHF	TRBJ1-6	NA	NA	TRBV4-3
TGTGCCAGCAGCCAAGGGACTAGCGGGAGCCTTCAAGAGACCCAGTACTTC	CASSQGTSGSLQETQYF	TRBJ2-5	NA	TRBD2	TRBV4-2
TGTGCCAGCAGTTTAAAAGGGGAAGGTGGCACCGGGGAGCTGTTTTTT	CASSLKGEGGTGELFF	TRBJ2-2	NA	NA	TRBV28
TGTGCCAGCAGCTTAGGAGAGGCAGTCAGAAACACTGAAGCTTTCTTT	CASSLGEAVRNTEAFF	TRBJ1-1	NA	NA	TRBV7-8
TGTGCCAGCAGCTCCCAGGGGGTGGAGAACACCGGGGAGCTGTTTTTT	CASSSQGVENTGELFF	TRBJ2-2	NA	TRBD1	TRBV11-1
TGTGCCAGCAGCGCATCCCCGGGACTAGCGGGAGTTACAGATACGCAGTATTTT	CASSASPGLAGVTDTQYF	TRBJ2-3	NA	TRBD2	TRBV9
TGTGCCAGCGGTGAGGCAGGGCAGCGCTATGGCTACACCTTC	CASGEAGQRYGYTF	TRBJ1-2	NA	NA	TRBV2
TGTGCCAGCAGTCCTTACCCGAGAGGCTACACCTTC	CASSPYPRGYTF	TRBJ1-2	NA	NA	TRBV28
TGTGCCTGGAACCGAGGCGGGAATGGCTACACCTTC	CAWNRGGNGYTF	TRBJ1-2	NA	NA	TRBV30
TGTGCCAGCAGCTTGTGGGGGACAGGTTCGGTAGATACGCAGTATTTT	CASSLWGTGSVDTQYF	TRBJ2-3	NA	TRBD1	TRBV5-5
TGTGCCAGCACGCAGGGTATCGAGCAGTACTTC	CASTQGIEQYF	TRBJ2-7	once	NA	TRBV6-1
TGTGCCAGCAGCCCGGGAGGGTGGCGGGAGGGGTACGAGCAGTACTTC	CASSPGGWREGYEQYF	TRBJ2-7	NA	TRBD2	TRBV5-4
TGCGCCAGCAGCTTGGACAGGGGGCAAGATACGCAGTATTTT	CASSLDRGQDTQYF	TRBJ2-3	NA	TRBD1	TRBV5-1
TGTGCCAGCTCACCAATGCTAGCTGGTATGACAGATACGCAGTATTTT	CASSPMLAGMTDTQYF	TRBJ2-3	NA	NA	TRBV18
TGTGCCAGCAGCTACGGACTAGCGGGAGGGCCTTTGTGGACCGGGGAGCTGTTTTTT	CASSYGLAGGPLWTGELFF	TRBJ2-2	NA	TRBD2	TRBV5-6
TGCGCCAGCAGCGAGGGGACAGGGGGCAATGAGCAGTTCTTC	CASSEGTGGNEQFF	TRBJ2-1	NA	TRBD1	TRBV5-1
TGTGCCAGCTCACCAGGCAGGCATTCCTACGAGCAGTACTTC	CASSPGRHSYEQYF	TRBJ2-7	NA	NA	TRBV18
TGCGCCAGCAGCCGGGGTGGCGGGGATACGGGAGATACGCAGTATTTT	CASSRGGGDTGDTQYF	TRBJ2-3	NA	NA	TRBV4-3
TGTGCCAGCAGCTTAGTATTACAGAACACTGAAGCTTTCTTT	CASSLVLQNTEAFF	TRBJ1-1	NA	NA	TRBV7-2
TGCGCCAGCAGCTCTACGACAGGGCAAGGCACTGAAGCTTTCTTT	CASSSTTGQGTEAFF	TRBJ1-1	NA	TRBD1	TRBV5-1
TGTGCCTGGAGAGGACAGGGAGGGCACTATGGCTACACCTTC	CAWRGQGGHYGYTF	TRBJ1-2	once	TRBD1	TRBV30
TGTGCCAGCAGAATAGCGGGGGGCACAGATACGCAGTATTTT	CASRIAGGTDTQYF	TRBJ2-3	NA	TRBD2	TRBV7-2
TGTGCCACCAGCAGGGGGACATTTTCCTACAATGAGCAGTTCTTC	CATSRGTFSYNEQFF	TRBJ2-1	NA	NA	TRBV15